Below, 28 T cell receptor beta chains from the same sample are listed, as sequenced in a study of T cell changes during pregnancy in multiple sclerosis. The method was immunoSEQ multiplex PCR; TCRdb's version includes in-frame clones alone and lacks a portion of them. The table includes tens of thousands of clones, around 92% detected once. Sequences were derived from peripheral blood, sampled in the third trimester of pregnancy. The receptors here all came from a female donor in good health, enrolled as a control in a pregnancy study.

This clone showed up just once. The genes are TRBV4-2 and TRBJ2-1, with D perhaps TRBD2 (6 bases). Germline V gene lookup returns CDR1 LGHNA and CDR2 YNFKEQ. This CDR3 has 16 amino acids. Deletions cut 0 bases from V and 0 bases from J, with 9 bases between. CDR3 nucleotides: TGTGCCAGCAGCCAAGAGGGGGGTCGCTCCTACAATGAGCAGTTCTTC. The encoded protein is CASSQEGGRSYNEQFF.

The rearrangement joins TRBV2 to TRBJ1-4; D is ambiguous. The V gene lost 10 bases and the J gene lost 8 bases, with 23 bases spanning the gap. Germline loops: CDR1 SNHLY, CDR2 FYNNEI. The CDR3 runs 15 residues. CDR3 residues: CATYSRQSDREKLFF. CDR3 nucleotide sequence: TGTGCCACATACTCCCGACAATCTGATAGAGAAAAACTGTTTTTT. Full variable domain (rest looked up from reference TRBV2 and TRBJ1-4): EPEVTQTPSHQVTQMGQEVILRCVPISNHLYFYWYRQILGQKVEFLVSFYNNEISEKSEIFDDQFSVERPDGSNFTLKIRSTKLEDSAMYFCATYSRQSDREKLFFGSGTQLSVL.

The rearrangement uses TRBV7-9 and TRBJ2-7; D might be TRBD1 (6 bases). Trimming stripped 5 bases from V and 3 bases from J, with 11 bases between. Per the germline V gene, CDR1 is SEHNR and CDR2 is FQNEAQ (reference sequence). There are 13 residues in the CDR3. The CDR3 nucleotides read TGTGCCAGCAGCAGAGACAGGAACTACGAGCAGTACTTC. Protein product: CASSRDRNYEQYF.

The CDR3 region is CIHQTRDRVNQPQHF. CDR3 coding DNA: TGCATCCACCAAACCCGGGACAGGGTAAACCAGCCCCAGCATTTT. This rearrangement joins TRBV29-1 to TRBJ1-5, with TRBD1 matching over 9 bases. Germline V gives CDR1 SQVTM, CDR2 ANQGSEA. The CDR3 length is 15 residues.

The chain has TRBV28 and TRBJ2-3; no definite D call. Trimming took 2 bases from V and 8 from J, leaving 11 bases between them. In germline, CDR1 is MDHEN, CDR2 SYDVKM. The length of the CDR3 is 13 residues. In nucleotides, the CDR3 is TGTGCCAGCAGTTTACCCCGTCGCGGTACGCAGTATTTT. Its translation: CASSLPRRGTQYF.

The CDR3 loop reads CASSVSRGRLGEQYF. The DNA of the CDR3 is TGTGCCAGCAGTGTGTCCAGGGGGCGATTAGGAGAGCAGTACTTC. The chain couples TRBV6-1 to TRBJ2-7; 8 nucleotides agree with TRBD1. CDR3 length: 15 residues. Trimming at V came to 4 bases and at J to 7 bases, leaving 12 bases not matched to a gene. CDR1 MNHNS and CDR2 SASEGT come from the germline V gene.

The CDR3 DNA is TGTGCCACCAGCAGAGTCCGGGGTATGGGAGAGCAGTACTTC. Encoded protein: CATSRVRGMGEQYF. This chain links TRBV15 with TRBJ2-7, with D possibly matching TRBD2 (5 bases). The CDR3 has 14 residues. The germline V and J ends were trimmed by 1 base and 7 bases, with 14 bases remaining between them. Germline V gene data show CDR1 as LNHNV and CDR2 as YYDKDF (reference sequence).

The genes are TRBV6-5 and TRBJ1-2; TRBD1 matches 7 bases. Germline assignment: CDR1 MNHEY and CDR2 SVGAGI. The trim removed 6 bases at V and 5 bases at J, leaving 9 bases unmatched. The CDR3 has 14 amino acids. The CDR3 loop is CASSPVYRGYGYTF. In nucleotides, the CDR3 is TGTGCCAGCAGCCCCGTATACAGGGGTTATGGCTACACCTTC.

The V call is TRBV19, the J call TRBJ1-1; the D gene is possibly TRBD1 (6 bases). V lost 1 base and J 2 bases, leaving 14 bases between the germline ends. This CDR3 region has 16 residues. Germline-derived CDR1 and CDR2 are LNHDA and SQIVND (reference sequence). The CDR3 is CASSIGPQGLNTEAFF. Written as DNA, the CDR3 is TGTGCCAGTAGTATAGGTCCACAGGGCCTAAACACTGAAGCTTTCTTT.

The rearrangement uses TRBV7-2 and TRBJ2-7; 9 bases align to TRBD1. V was clipped by 5 bases and J by 6 bases; unmatched bases: 5. The CDR3 loop spans 13 amino acids. The germline V gene has CDR1 SGHTA and CDR2 FQGNSA. The DNA of the CDR3 is TGTGCCAGCAGCCGGGACAGGGAAGGCGAGCAGTACTTC. It specifies CASSRDREGEQYF.

CDR3 DNA: TGTGCCAGCAGCCTTCCGGGACAGGGATTAAATGAGCAGTTCTTC. It codes for CASSLPGQGLNEQFF. The chain uses TRBV27 and TRBJ2-1, with 9 bases aligning to TRBD1. V dropped 6 bases and J dropped 7; count of bases not matched to a gene: 10. Germline V gives CDR1 MNHEY, CDR2 SMNVEV (reference sequence). This CDR3 is 15 amino acids long.

The V and J genes are TRBV7-2 and TRBJ2-3; TRBD2 matches 12 bases. CDR3 length: 17 residues. The germline V gene encodes CDR1 SGHTA and CDR2 FQGNSA. With V trimmed by 1 base and J by 5 bases, 7 bases remained unmatched. CDR3 in DNA: TGTGCCAGCAGCTTAGGGTTACTAGCGGGAGGAGGAGATACGCAGTATTTT. This gives the protein CASSLGLLAGGGDTQYF.

The rearrangement uses TRBV29-1 and TRBJ2-4, with TRBD2 matching 10 bases. The CDR3 extends over 13 amino acids. Germline V gene lookup returns CDR1 SQVTM and CDR2 ANQGSEA. V lost 4 bases and J lost 3; bases outside the gene matches: 0. The DNA of the CDR3 is TGCAGCGTTGTAGCGGGGGGCAAAAACATTCAGTACTTC. It encodes CSVVAGGKNIQYF.

The chain joins TRBV6-6 to TRBJ1-1; D is unclear. CDR3 length: 14 amino acids. Germline CDR1 and CDR2: MNHNY and SVGAGI (reference sequence). Trimming stripped 4 bases from V and 4 bases from J, with 13 bases between. The DNA of the CDR3 is TGTGCCAGCAGTTTCCATCTCGGAGGCACTGAAGCTTTCTTT. This codes for CASSFHLGGTEAFF.

The chain joins TRBV18 to TRBJ2-3, with D perhaps matching TRBD1 (6 bases). V was shortened by 2 bases and J by 0 bases, with 18 bases between the two germline ends. CDR1 and CDR2 from the germline V gene are KGHSH and LQKENI. The CDR3 sequence is 18 residues long. CDR3 bases: TGTGCCAGCTCACCAGCCCTTACCGGGACAAGCAGCACAGATACGCAGTATTTT. It codes for CASSPALTGTSSTDTQYF.

V gene TRBV28 combines with J gene TRBJ2-6, with a possible D match to TRBD1 (5 bases). This CDR3 spans 15 amino acids. V lost 3 bases and J 4 bases, leaving 10 bases between the germline ends. Germline V lookup: CDR1 MDHEN, CDR2 SYDVKM. This CDR3 reads CASSLSGPGANVLTF. The CDR3 nucleotides are TGTGCCAGCAGTTTGTCAGGGCCCGGGGCCAACGTCCTGACTTTC.

The J gene is TRBJ1-1, the V gene TRBV28, with D perhaps matching TRBD1 (6 bases). The CDR3 extends over 11 amino acids. The V gene lost 6 bases and the J gene lost 8 bases, with 10 bases spanning the gap. Germline CDR1 and CDR2: MDHEN and SYDVKM. The CDR3 coding sequence is TGTGCCAGCAGAGACACAGGGGAAGCTTTCTTT. This codes for CASRDTGEAFF.

The chain is built from TRBV19 and TRBJ1-2; D uncertain. Trimming took off 5 bases at V and 8 bases at J, with 9 bases between the two ends. The CDR3 is 11 residues long. Germline CDR1 is LNHDA and CDR2 is SQIVND (reference sequence). CDR3 bases: TGTGCCAGTAGTGAGGGTGGCGGCTACACCTTC. This gives the protein CASSEGGGYTF.

The chain has TRBV27 and TRBJ2-1; TRBD2 agrees at 8 bases. The CDR3 spans 14 residues. V was pared by 3 bases and J by 9 bases, with 7 bases of the junction left unmatched. Germline CDR1 MNHEY, CDR2 SMNVEV (reference sequence). CDR3: CASSLAGGRGEQFF. The CDR3 nucleotides read TGTGCCAGCAGTTTGGCGGGGGGAAGAGGTGAGCAGTTCTTC.

The chain carries TRBV6-5 and TRBJ2-3, with D perhaps matching TRBD2 (6 bases). The ends were cut back, 6 bases at V and 0 bases at J, with 10 bases in the middle. The CDR3 is 14 residues long. Germline V gene data show CDR1 as MNHEY and CDR2 as SVGAGI. The DNA for the CDR3 is TGTGCCAGCAGCTTGGACTACAGCACAGATACGCAGTATTTT. This gives the protein CASSLDYSTDTQYF.

The chain joins TRBV4-1 to TRBJ2-3, with 9 bases fitting TRBD1. The CDR3 loop spans 14 amino acids. Germline V lookup: CDR1 MGHRA, CDR2 YSYEKL. V shed 4 bases and J 8 bases; nucleotides not matched to a gene: 7. CDR3: CASSPGQGVATQYF. DNA of the CDR3: TGCGCCAGCAGCCCGGGACAGGGCGTGGCTACGCAGTATTTT.

The chain is built from TRBV9 and TRBJ2-1; D perhaps matches TRBD1 (6 bases). Trimming shortened V by 4 bases and J by 2 bases, and 10 bases separated the two germline ends. The CDR3 runs 14 residues. Germline CDR1 SGDLS, CDR2 YYNGEE. DNA for the CDR3: TGTGCCAGCAGCCGACAGGATGCCTACAATGAGCAGTTCTTC. Translated, it gives CASSRQDAYNEQFF.

V is TRBV5-6 and J is TRBJ2-2; weak D call: TRBD1 (6 bases). Germline CDR1 SGHDT, CDR2 YYEEEE. The V end lost 0 bases, the J end lost 6 bases, and 12 bases lay between the germline ends. The CDR3 is 15 residues long. In nucleotides, the CDR3 is TGTGCCAGCAGCTTGGGACAGGTTACCTCCGGGGAGCTGTTTTTT. Protein product: CASSLGQVTSGELFF.

The chain carries TRBV11-2 and TRBJ2-3, with D possibly matching TRBD2 (5 bases). V was shortened by 1 base and J by 5 bases, with 7 bases between the two germline ends. Germline assignment: CDR1 SGHAT and CDR2 FQNNGV. This CDR3 is built from 13 residues. In DNA form, the CDR3 reads TGTGCCAGCAGCTTAGGAGGGCAAGATACGCAGTATTTT. Protein sequence: CASSLGGQDTQYF.

This rearrangement joins TRBV9 to TRBJ2-3; 9 bases line up with TRBD2. V dropped 4 bases and J dropped 0; count of bases not matched to a gene: 9. In germline, CDR1 is SGDLS, CDR2 YYNGEE. The CDR3 has 17 residues. CDR3 loop: CASSPTAGGPSTDTQYF. The CDR3 nucleotides are TGTGCCAGCAGCCCCACTGCGGGAGGGCCTAGCACAGATACGCAGTATTTT.

This clone was observed once. This sequence joins TRBV29-1 and TRBJ2-3; 8 nucleotides line up with TRBD2. V lost 3 bases, J lost 2 bases, and 4 bases stayed unmatched. CDR1 is SQVTM and CDR2 is ANQGSEA in the germline V gene. This CDR3 spans 14 amino acids. CDR3 coding DNA: TGCAGCGTTGAGCGGGGGGACAACACAGATACGCAGTATTTT. It is translated as CSVERGDNTDTQYF.

The chain couples TRBV18 to TRBJ2-7; unclear D gene. The CDR3 totals 12 residues. V lost 6 bases to trimming and J lost 7 bases, with 13 bases between them. Germline V gene lookup returns CDR1 KGHSH and CDR2 LQKENI. DNA for the CDR3: TGTGCCAGCTCTCTCATCGCCGGGGAGCAGTACTTC. It yields the protein CASSLIAGEQYF.

J is TRBJ1-4 and V is TRBV15, with 7 bases aligning to TRBD1. V dropped 7 bases and J dropped 5; count of bases not matched to a gene: 7. Germline V lookup: CDR1 LNHNV, CDR2 YYDKDF (reference sequence). The CDR3 runs to 14 residues. CDR3: CATTQGQPNEKLFF. CDR3 coding DNA: TGTGCCACCACCCAGGGACAGCCGAATGAAAAACTGTTTTTT.